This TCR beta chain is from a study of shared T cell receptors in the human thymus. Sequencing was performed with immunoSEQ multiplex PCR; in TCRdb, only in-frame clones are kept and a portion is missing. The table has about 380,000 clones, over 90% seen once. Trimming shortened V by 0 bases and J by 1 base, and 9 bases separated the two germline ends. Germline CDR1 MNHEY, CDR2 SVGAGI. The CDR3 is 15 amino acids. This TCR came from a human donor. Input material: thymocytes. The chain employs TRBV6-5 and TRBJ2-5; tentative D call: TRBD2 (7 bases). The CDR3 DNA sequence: TGTGCCAGCAGTTACTCGGGAGGGGGCCAAGAGACCCAGTACTTC. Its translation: CASSYSGGGQETQYF.